Shown below are 18 T cell receptor beta chains from a single sample sequenced in a study of CD8 T cells in ankylosing spondylitis. Study outcomes and limitations: One TCR beta motif, made up of 7 or 8 highly homologous variants, appeared characteristic of ankylosing spondylitis blood.

TCRdb analysed the 5' RACE reads with MiXCR anew, one entry per CDR3 protein. The sample holds roughly 350,000 distinct CDR3 sequences, less than 9.5% seen once. Antigens of these TCRs are unknown. Sequences were obtained from blood, either unsorted or a sorted T cell fraction (not recorded which). The receptors here all came from a male donor with ankylosing spondylitis.

This clonotype occurred many times. This sequence joins TRBV4-2 and TRBJ2-7; D is possibly TRBD1 or TRBD2 (5 bases each). With 1 base removed from V and 3 bases from J, the gap between germline ends came to 13 bases. This CDR3 contains 15 residues. Germline V gene data show CDR1 as LGHNA and CDR2 as YNFKEQ. The CDR3 reads CASSQARDDDYEQYF. The CDR3 nucleotides read TGTGCCAGCAGCCAAGCCCGGGACGACGACTACGAGCAGTACTTC.

This clonotype turned up a few times. V and J are TRBV14 and TRBJ2-1; 7 bases fit TRBD2. Germline-derived CDR1 and CDR2 are SGHDN and FVKESK. The length of the CDR3 is 16 residues. Trimming removed 4 bases from V and 0 bases from J; junction bases left unmatched: 6. For the CDR3, the DNA is TGTGCCAGCAGCCCCACTAGCGCCAGCTCCTACAATGAGCAGTTCTTC. Its translation: CASSPTSASSYNEQFF.

This clonotype has ten or more counts. This rearrangement joins TRBV29-1 to TRBJ1-3; D is undetermined. Germline V CDR1 and CDR2: SQVTM, ANQGSEA. The CDR3 has 16 amino acids. V lost 4 bases and J lost 1, with 17 bases in between. In DNA, the CDR3 is TGCAGCGTTGCGAACGGAACTAAAAAATCTGGAAACACCATATATTTT. It translates to CSVANGTKKSGNTIYF.

There are many counts of this clonotype. The chain couples TRBV29-1 to TRBJ1-1; D is uncertain. CDR3 length: 13 residues. Trimming left V 5 bases short and J 0 bases short, with 10 bases between. Germline values: CDR1 SQVTM, CDR2 ANQGSEA. The CDR3 loop reads CSVSPELNTEAFF. In nucleotides, the CDR3 is TGCAGCGTTAGTCCAGAATTGAACACTGAAGCTTTCTTT.

In its sample, this clonotype was seen a few times. This sequence joins TRBV11-2 and TRBJ2-2, with D uncertain. Germline V gene sequence: CDR1 SGHAT, CDR2 FQNNGV. The CDR3 runs to 17 residues. The V and J ends lost 0 bases and 0 bases respectively, with 11 bases between them. The CDR3 loop is CASSLDPGSTNTGELFF. The CDR3 DNA reads TGTGCCAGCAGCTTAGACCCCGGCAGCACGAACACCGGGGAGCTGTTTTTT.

This rearrangement joins TRBV3-1 to TRBJ1-6; TRBD1 agrees at 10 bases. The CDR3 contains 15 residues. V shed 4 bases, J shed 9 bases, and the junction held 6 bases outside the gene matches. Germline V gene lookup returns CDR1 LGHDT and CDR2 YNNKEL (reference sequence). CDR3 amino acids: CASSLGTGAGSPLHF. Written as DNA, the CDR3 is TGTGCCAGCAGCCTTGGGACAGGGGCAGGTTCACCCCTCCACTTT. The full variable domain, in which reference TRBV3-1 and TRBJ1-6 provide the parts outside the CDR3, is DTAVSQTPKYLVTQMGNDKSIKCEQNLGHDTMYWYKQDSKKFLKIMFSYNNKELIINETVPNRFSPKSPDKAHLNLHINSLELGDSAVYFCASSLGTGAGSPLHFGNGTRLTVT.

This clonotype has a handful of counts. CDR3 amino acids: CASSLGSRRQAFF. DNA for the CDR3: TGTGCCAGCAGCTTAGGGTCTCGGCGTCAAGCTTTCTTT. The chain uses TRBV7-9 and TRBJ1-1; D is unclear. CDR3 length: 13 residues. Germline CDR1 reads SEHNR; CDR2 reads FQNEAQ (reference sequence). Trimming took 1 base from V and 9 from J, leaving 12 bases between them. The full variable domain, rest sourced from reference TRBV7-9 and TRBJ1-1, is DTGVSQNPRHKITKRGQNVTFRCDPISEHNRLYWYRQTLGQGPEFLTYFQNEAQLEKSRLLSDRFSAERPKGSFSTLEIQRTEQGDSAMYLCASSLGSRRQAFFGQGTRLTVV.

Turning to this clonotype: This sequence may be a read error, since a much larger clone differs from it by one base. The gene calls are TRBV7-8 and TRBJ2-7; D remains unclear. The ends were cut back, 6 bases at V and 3 bases at J, with 18 bases in the middle. The CDR3 has 15 residues. CDR1 is SGHVS and CDR2 is FQNEAQ in the germline V gene. CDR3: CASRLPYNSNYEQYF. DNA of the CDR3: TGTGCCAGCAGACTACCCTACAACTCCAACTACGAGCAGTACTTC.

The CDR3 here is CASSDPGPTPYGYTF. In nucleotides, the CDR3 is TGTGCCAGCAGTGACCCGGGACCTACCCCTTATGGCTACACCTTC. This chain uses TRBV25-1 with TRBJ1-2; possible D gene TRBD1, 5 bases. The CDR3 is made up of 15 amino acids. V was pared by 3 bases and J by 5 bases, with 16 bases between. The V gene's germline CDR1 is MGHDK and CDR2 SYGVNS.

This clonotype was counted ten times or more. The chain links TRBV10-2 to TRBJ2-1, with 13 bases lining up with TRBD2. Unmatched junction bases numbered 3, after V lost 8 bases and J lost 5 bases. Germline V gene lookup returns CDR1 WSHSY and CDR2 SAAADI. The CDR3 spans 14 residues. CDR3 nucleotides: TGCGCCAGCGGTACTAGCGGGAGGGACAATGAGCAGTTCTTC. This gives the protein CASGTSGRDNEQFF.

V usage is TRBV29-1 and J usage is TRBJ2-3, with 12 nucleotides matching TRBD2. Germline V gene data show CDR1 as SQVTM and CDR2 as ANQGSEA. CDR3 length: 14 amino acids. Trimming took 5 bases from V and 5 from J; bases not matched to a gene: 5. CDR3: CSVRTSGVRDTQYF. In nucleotides, the CDR3 is TGCAGCGTTAGGACTAGCGGGGTCAGAGATACGCAGTATTTT.

This chain uses TRBV29-1 with TRBJ2-2; 7 bases fit TRBD1. The CDR3 consists of 14 residues. The junction had 10 bases not matched to a gene; V was cut back by 5 bases and J by 7 bases. Germline CDR1 SQVTM, CDR2 ANQGSEA. This chain's CDR3 is CSVRGQSAGGELFF. The CDR3, as DNA: TGCAGCGTTCGGGGACAGTCAGCCGGCGGGGAGCTGTTTTTT.

This clonotype was seen ten or more times. The gene calls are TRBV4-3 and TRBJ1-6, with D perhaps matching TRBD1 (5 bases). The CDR3 is made up of 15 amino acids. Per germline, CDR1 LGHNA and CDR2 YSLEER. V was cut by 0 bases and J by 6 bases, with 9 bases left in between. The CDR3 region has the DNA TGCGCCAGCAGCCAAGAGGGGGTTTCTAATTCACCCCTCCACTTT. This sequence encodes CASSQEGVSNSPLHF.

The V and J genes are TRBV5-1 and TRBJ2-5; a weak D match, TRBD2 (5 bases). CDR3 length: 14 amino acids. Germline CDR1 and CDR2: SGHRS and YFSETQ. Trimming pared 0 bases from V and 5 bases from J, leaving 11 bases between. CDR3 DNA sequence: TGCGCCAGCAGCTTGGCCGGGATCGGGGAGACCCAGTACTTC. This codes for CASSLAGIGETQYF.

About this clonotype: At one end the junction does not follow the germline gene, possibly because of a read error. This chain joins TRBV6-6 and TRBJ2-5, with 9 bases aligning to TRBD1. The CDR3 length is 13 residues. CDR1 MNHNY and CDR2 SVGAGI come from the germline V gene (reference sequence). CDR3 coding DNA: TGTGCCAGCAGCCCCGGGACAGGGCCAGCCAGGAACTTC. It specifies CASSPGTGPARNF.

This clonotype appeared a few times. The genes are TRBV28 and TRBJ2-2, with 10 bases matching TRBD1. CDR3 size: 15 residues. The ends lost 5 bases at V and 5 bases at J; junction bases unmatched: 5. CDR1 and CDR2 (germline): MDHEN, SYDVKM. The CDR3 DNA sequence: TGTGCCAGCAGTGACAGGGGGCGATCGACCGGGGAGCTGTTTTTT. Its translation: CASSDRGRSTGELFF.

The chain couples TRBV28 to TRBJ2-7; D possibly corresponds to TRBD1 (6 bases). This CDR3 is 12 amino acids long. From germline, CDR1 is MDHEN and CDR2 SYDVKM. V lost 7 bases and J lost 2, with 9 bases in between. The CDR3 protein is CASKAGAYEQYF. DNA for the CDR3: TGTGCCAGCAAGGCAGGGGCCTACGAGCAGTACTTC.

This clonotype was counted between two and nine times. This chain links TRBV9 with TRBJ1-3; TRBD1 matches at 8 bases. The CDR3 extends over 14 amino acids. In germline, CDR1 is SGDLS, CDR2 YYNGEE. The V and J ends lost 2 bases and 2 bases, in that order; junction bases with no gene match: 0. The chain's CDR3 is CASSVGQAGNTIYF. The CDR3 DNA reads TGTGCCAGCAGCGTGGGACAGGCTGGAAACACCATATATTTT.